These 30 T cell receptor beta chains share one sample of origin, sequenced in a study of T cells expressing NK-cell markers (dated by TCRdb to 2020 to 2022). To prepare the library, 5' RACE was applied. The sequencing machine was an Illumina HiSeq 2000. Once TCRdb had reprocessed the reads, it stored one entry per CDR3 protein sequence and supplied no DNA. The sample has 350,000 to 450,000 distinct CDR3 sequences on record. The ten largest clones represent about 5.2% of the sample. Sample: blood T cells: a sorted CD56 or NKG2C T cell subset, CD4+ or CD8+ T cells, or bulk PBMC T cells (not recorded which). The receptors were sampled from a man aged 18 to 70 in good health.

The chain couples TRBV7-8 to TRBJ1-4; TCRdb calls TRBD1, which cannot be checked without DNA. The length of the CDR3 is 14 residues. Germline V gene sequence: CDR1 SGHVS, CDR2 FQNEAQ. The CDR3 spells CASREDRGFEKLFF.

The CDR3 reads CASSLSWANEKLFF. The rearrangement links TRBV28 to TRBJ1-4. This CDR3 comprises 14 residues. CDR1 MDHEN and CDR2 SYDVKM come from the germline V gene.

The chain carries TRBV13 and TRBJ1-1; no DNA is available, so the TRBD1 call from TCRdb remains unchecked. Germline CDR1 reads PRHDT; CDR2 reads FYEKMQ (reference sequence). The CDR3 contains 16 residues. CDR3 sequence: CASSPRQGWGRAEAFF.

The V call is TRBV11-2, the J call TRBJ1-2; TCRdb picks TRBD1, but there is no DNA to check that call. Germline CDR1 and CDR2: SGHAT and FQNNGV. The CDR3 runs 15 residues. CDR3 in amino acids: CASSLWSGGGYGYTF.

The chain recombines TRBV27 with TRBJ2-3. The CDR3 consists of 14 residues. Germline-derived CDR1 and CDR2 are MNHEY and SMNVEV (reference sequence). The CDR3 sequence: CASSKPGGTDTQYF.

J is TRBJ1-5 and V is TRBV7-9; there is no DNA to check the TCRdb D call of TRBD1. This CDR3 comprises 16 residues. Germline CDR1 and CDR2: SEHNR and FQNEAQ (reference sequence). The CDR3 loop reads CASSLGGTGPNQPQHF.

V usage is TRBV7-9 and J usage is TRBJ1-6; TCRdb's D call, TRBD1, is unchecked because there is no DNA. This CDR3 region has 16 residues. Per germline, CDR1 SEHNR and CDR2 FQNEAQ (reference sequence). The CDR3 protein is CASSLGLGTGDSPLHF.

J is TRBJ2-6 and V is TRBV6-7; TCRdb's assignment of TRBD1 cannot be checked, as there is no DNA. Being an ORF, TRBV6-7 has a function that is uncertain. The CDR3 has 18 amino acids. The CDR3 sequence: CASSYPDRGESGANVLTF.

The rearrangement uses TRBV20-1 and TRBJ1-6; no DNA is available, so the TRBD1 call from TCRdb remains unchecked. This CDR3 has 15 amino acids. CDR1 DFQATT and CDR2 SNEGSKA come from the germline V gene (reference sequence). The CDR3 region is CSARAQGQRNSPLHF.

The rearrangement links TRBV9 to TRBJ2-4; TCRdb's D gene call, TRBD2, goes unchecked for lack of DNA. The CDR3 has 15 amino acids. Germline V gives CDR1 SGDLS, CDR2 YYNGEE. Here the CDR3 reads CASSEGGNSENIQYF. Full variable domain (outside the CDR3, taken from reference TRBV9 and TRBJ2-4): DSGVTQTPKHLITATGQRVTLRCSPRSGDLSVYWYQQSLDQGLQFLIQYYNGEERAKGNILERFSAQQFPDLHSELNLSSLELGDSALYFCASSEGGNSENIQYFGAGTRLSVL.

This rearrangement joins TRBV6-5 to TRBJ2-1; TCRdb picks TRBD2, but there is no DNA to check that call. CDR3 length equals 14 residues. Germline V gives CDR1 MNHEY, CDR2 SVGAGI. CDR3: CASSYLGLSGEQFF.

The genes are TRBV11-2 and TRBJ2-7; the TCRdb D gene call, TRBD2, has no DNA to confirm it. CDR3 length: 16 residues. CDR1 and CDR2 from the germline V gene are SGHAT and FQNNGV. The CDR3 sequence: CASSSLGRAGNYEQYF.

This chain connects TRBV7-9 to TRBJ2-1; TCRdb picks TRBD1, but there is no DNA to check that call. Germline V lookup: CDR1 SEHNR, CDR2 FQNEAQ (reference sequence). CDR3 size: 14 residues. The CDR3 here is CASRAGTGFHEQFF.

The chain has TRBV12-3 or TRBV12-4 and TRBJ1-2; TCRdb picks TRBD1, but there is no DNA to check that call. This CDR3 has 15 residues. Here the CDR3 reads CASSFSDTGDYGYTF.

CDR3 protein: CASSYSRGGDQPQHF. This chain joins TRBV6-5 and TRBJ1-5; the TRBD1 assignment by TCRdb is unverifiable without DNA. Germline CDR1 is MNHEY and CDR2 is SVGAGI. This CDR3 spans 15 amino acids.

The chain employs TRBV5-6 and TRBJ2-2; TCRdb designates TRBD1, a call that cannot be tested without DNA. Germline V gene lookup returns CDR1 SGHDT and CDR2 YYEEEE. The length of the CDR3 is 15 residues. This CDR3 reads CSSSFTGLKSGELFF.

V is TRBV2 and J is TRBJ2-4; TCRdb lists TRBD1, though no DNA is available to test this call. The V gene's germline CDR1 is SNHLY and CDR2 FYNNEI. This CDR3 contains 14 residues. CDR3 loop: CASSEQGSKNIQYF.

The chain employs TRBV9 and TRBJ2-2; the TCRdb D gene call, TRBD1, has no DNA to confirm it. The CDR3 length is 15 residues. Germline V gene lookup returns CDR1 SGDLS and CDR2 YYNGEE. The CDR3: CASNQGQANTGELFF.

The CDR3 protein is CASSADRADQAFF. V usage is TRBV2 and J usage is TRBJ1-1; TCRdb's D call of TRBD1 is untestable without DNA. This CDR3 has 13 residues. Germline CDR1 reads SNHLY; CDR2 reads FYNNEI. Together with reference TRBV2 and TRBJ1-1, the CDR3 gives the full variable domain: EPEVTQTPSHQVTQMGQEVILRCVPISNHLYFYWYRQILGQKVEFLVSFYNNEISEKSEIFDDQFSVERPDGSNFTLKIRSTKLEDSAMYFCASSADRADQAFFGQGTRLTVV.

The CDR3 loop reads CASSSLAGVSYEQYF. The chain joins TRBV3-1 to TRBJ2-7; the D call of TRBD2 rests on TCRdb alone, since no DNA is present to check it. The germline V gene encodes CDR1 LGHDT and CDR2 YNNKEL (reference sequence). This CDR3 is 15 amino acids long.

The chain uses TRBV11-1 and TRBJ2-4; the D call from TCRdb, TRBD1, cannot be confirmed without DNA. The germline V gene has CDR1 SGHAT and CDR2 FQDESV (reference sequence). The CDR3 sequence is 18 residues long. CDR3 region: CASSLAGTGGTPKNIQYF.

The genes are TRBV5-1 and TRBJ1-3; TCRdb picks TRBD1, but there is no DNA to check that call. The CDR3 has 14 amino acids. Germline V gene lookup returns CDR1 SGHRS and CDR2 YFSETQ. The CDR3 sequence is CASKTGVSGNTIYF.

This chain connects TRBV20-1 to TRBJ1-6. Germline-derived CDR1 and CDR2 are DFQATT and SNEGSKA (reference sequence). The CDR3 is 13 amino acids. The CDR3 sequence is CSARRGDGSPLHF.

The CDR3 sequence is CASSQDYRKNYEQYF. The rearrangement joins TRBV4-2 to TRBJ2-7. The CDR3 consists of 15 residues. CDR1 is LGHNA, CDR2 YNFKEQ, per germline.

V usage is TRBV11-3 and J usage is TRBJ2-2. This CDR3 contains 14 residues. Germline V CDR1 and CDR2: SGHNT, YENEEA. This CDR3 reads CASSHPSGTGELFF.

The rearrangement joins TRBV13 to TRBJ2-7; the TCRdb D gene call, TRBD2, has no DNA to confirm it. The CDR3 has 13 amino acids. Germline assignment: CDR1 PRHDT and CDR2 FYEKMQ (reference sequence). The CDR3 is CASSIREGYEQYF.

V gene TRBV7-8 combines with J gene TRBJ2-1; absent DNA, TCRdb's TRBD2 call cannot be checked. CDR3 length equals 16 residues. Germline V gene data show CDR1 as SGHVS and CDR2 as FQNEAQ. This CDR3 is CASSLEVRLPYNEQFF.

The chain has TRBV27 and TRBJ1-6; TCRdb calls TRBD1, which cannot be checked without DNA. Per germline, CDR1 MNHEY and CDR2 SMNVEV (reference sequence). The CDR3 length is 15 residues. The CDR3 region is CASSTYRGRDSPLHF.

The chain joins TRBV11-1 to TRBJ2-1; without DNA, the TCRdb call of TRBD1 cannot be checked. From germline, CDR1 is SGHAT and CDR2 FQDESV (reference sequence). The CDR3 is 18 amino acids. The CDR3 reads CASSGDLLGLSSYNEQFF.

This chain connects TRBV7-9 to TRBJ1-4; the TCRdb D gene call, TRBD1, has no DNA to confirm it. The CDR3 is 15 residues long. Germline lookup yields CDR1 SEHNR and CDR2 FQNEAQ (reference sequence). CDR3 amino acids: CASSAMGTNNEKLFF.